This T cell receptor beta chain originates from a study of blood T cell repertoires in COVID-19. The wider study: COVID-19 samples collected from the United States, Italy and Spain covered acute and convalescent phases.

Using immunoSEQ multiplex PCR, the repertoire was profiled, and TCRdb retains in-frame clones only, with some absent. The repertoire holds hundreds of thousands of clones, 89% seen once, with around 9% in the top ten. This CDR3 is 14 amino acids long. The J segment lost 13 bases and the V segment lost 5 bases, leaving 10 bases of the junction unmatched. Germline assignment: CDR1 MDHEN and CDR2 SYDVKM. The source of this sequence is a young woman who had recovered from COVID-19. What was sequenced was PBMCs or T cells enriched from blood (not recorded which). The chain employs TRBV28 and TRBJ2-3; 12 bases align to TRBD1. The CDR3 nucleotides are TGTGCCAGCAGTCCAGGGGACAGGGGGCGGAGGAAGTATTTT. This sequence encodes CASSPGDRGRRKYF.